Listed below are T cell receptor beta chains from one sample, sequenced in a study of blood T cell repertoires in COVID-19. The repertoire was sequenced with immunoSEQ multiplex PCR; TCRdb's copy has only in-frame clones and lacks some. Of over 150,000 clones in the sample, approximately 85% were seen once. Sequenced: peripheral blood. The receptor set was obtained from an older man with COVID-19, enrolled during active disease. Each CDR3 is given with its conserved first and last residue. The D gene is left open where the match is weak. Only some rows state a clone size, as once, few, many or a class for expanded clones.

TRBV10-2,-,TRBJ2-3,TRBD2,CASSESPGLAGGQDTQYF,TGCGCCAGCAGTGAGTCCCCGGGACTAGCGGGGGGGCAAGATACGCAGTATTTT
TRBV27,-,TRBJ1-6,-,CASRQGGSPLHF,TGTGCCAGCAGACAGGGCGGTTCACCCCTCCACTTT
TRBV7-8,-,TRBJ1-6,-,CASSSGEGRSPLHF,TGTGCCAGCAGCTCAGGGGAGGGACGGTCACCCCTCCACTTT
TRBV5-1,-,TRBJ1-2,TRBD1,CASSSAPGQIYGYTF,TGCGCCAGCAGCTCGGCACCGGGACAGATCTATGGCTACACCTTC
TRBV11-3,once,TRBJ1-4,TRBD1,CASSLVGQVREKLFF,TGTGCCAGCAGCTTAGTTGGACAGGTCCGGGAAAAACTGTTTTTT
TRBV5-1,-,TRBJ1-2,-,CASSFRGQNYGYTF,TGCGCCAGCAGTTTTAGGGGTCAGAACTATGGCTACACCTTC
TRBV2,-,TRBJ2-7,TRBD1,CASSFTTGSYEQYF,TGTGCCAGCAGTTTTACGACAGGGTCCTACGAGCAGTACTTC
TRBV6-5,-,TRBJ1-1,TRBD1,CASSYPTGKNTEAFF,TGTGCCAGCAGTTACCCGACAGGGAAGAACACTGAAGCTTTCTTT
TRBV19,-,TRBJ2-2,-,CASSIEWTLNTGELFF,TGTGCCAGTAGTATAGAATGGACATTGAACACCGGGGAGCTGTTTTTT
TRBV15,-,TRBJ1-3,-,CATSRLPSPGNTIYF,TGTGCCACCAGCAGACTTCCTTCCCCTGGAAACACCATATATTTT
TRBV20-1,-,TRBJ2-1,TRBD1,CSARAVTGTVF,TGCAGTGCCAGGGCTGTGACAGGGACGGTCTTC
TRBV28,-,TRBJ1-2,TRBD1,CASSENRGLGGYTF,TGTGCCAGCAGCGAAAACAGGGGGCTGGGAGGCTACACCTTC
TRBV7-2,-,TRBJ2-7,-,CASSLVLGIVTGTYEQYF,TGTGCCAGCAGCTTAGTGTTGGGTATCGTCACGGGGACCTACGAGCAGTACTTC
TRBV3-1/TRBV3-2,-,TRBJ2-5,-,CASSQRADGTQYF,TGTGCCAGCAGCCAGCGCGCTGATGGGACCCAGTACTTC
TRBV21-1,many,TRBJ1-2,-,CASSHNQQGGSYGYTF,TGTGCCAGCAGCCACAACCAGCAGGGAGGTAGCTATGGCTACACCTTC
TRBV9,-,TRBJ2-7,-,CASSPRQLSYEQYF,TGTGCCAGCAGCCCTCGACAGCTGTCCTACGAGCAGTACTTC
TRBV5-6,-,TRBJ2-7,-,CASSTGLILGEQYF,TGTGCCAGCAGCACCGGACTTATTCTGGGAGAGCAGTACTTC
TRBV5-1,-,TRBJ1-2,-,CASSLESEGYTF,TGCGCCAGCAGCTTGGAATCAGAAGGCTACACCTTC
TRBV11-3,once,TRBJ2-1,-,CASSYHPGRYNEQFF,TGTGCCAGCAGCTATCACCCAGGGCGGTACAATGAGCAGTTCTTC
TRBV24-1,-,TRBJ2-1,TRBD1,CATSGLQGEQFF,TGTGCCACCAGTGGCCTACAGGGGGAGCAGTTCTTC
TRBV5-4,once,TRBJ2-5,-,CASSLSRATGKETQYF,TGTGCCAGCAGCTTGAGTAGGGCTACAGGGAAAGAGACCCAGTACTTC
TRBV6-5,-,TRBJ2-3,TRBD2,CASRGSGADTQYF,TGTGCCAGCAGGGGTAGCGGGGCAGATACGCAGTATTTT
TRBV12-3/TRBV12-4,many,TRBJ1-2,TRBD1,CASTRDRGHGYTF,TGTGCCAGCACCCGGGACAGGGGACATGGCTACACCTTC
TRBV29-1,few,TRBJ2-7,TRBD1,CSATGQRYEQYF,TGCAGCGCGACGGGACAGCGGTACGAGCAGTACTTC
TRBV20-1,-,TRBJ1-1,-,CSARAQGGAFF,TGCAGTGCTAGAGCACAGGGCGGGGCTTTCTTT
TRBV28,-,TRBJ1-2,TRBD1,CASSTVGGRDYGYTF,TGTGCCAGCAGTACTGTAGGGGGCAGGGACTATGGCTACACCTTC
TRBV24-1,-,TRBJ2-1,-,CATSDLRQGGNEQFF,TGTGCCACCAGTGATTTGCGACAGGGAGGTAATGAGCAGTTCTTC
TRBV9,-,TRBJ1-6,-,CASSVGGDSPLHF,TGTGCCAGCAGCGTTGGAGGGGATTCACCCCTCCACTTT
TRBV10-1,few,TRBJ2-1,TRBD1,CASSRTGGDWGDEQFF,TGCGCCAGCAGTAGGACAGGGGGCGATTGGGGTGATGAGCAGTTCTTC
TRBV28,-,TRBJ2-7,TRBD1,CASSLRIGTGAYEQYF,TGTGCCAGCAGCTTAAGAATAGGGACAGGGGCCTACGAGCAGTACTTC
TRBV28,-,TRBJ1-3,TRBD1,CASRGQVLSRNTIYF,TGTGCCAGCAGGGGACAGGTTCTAAGTCGAAACACCATATATTTT
TRBV18,-,TRBJ1-2,-,CASSPSGSYGYTF,TGTGCCAGCTCACCCTCGGGTTCCTATGGCTACACCTTC
TRBV5-1,-,TRBJ1-1,-,CASTMAGGGTEAFF,TGCGCCAGCACCATGGCGGGGGGAGGCACTGAAGCTTTCTTT
TRBV27,few,TRBJ2-7,TRBD2,CASSLSLMSGGRYEQYF,TGTGCCAGCAGTTTATCCCTCATGAGCGGGGGACGCTACGAGCAGTACTTC
TRBV5-1,-,TRBJ1-2,-,CASSLGQLTNYGYTF,TGCGCCAGCAGCTTGGGACAGCTTACCAACTATGGCTACACCTTC
TRBV5-4,-,TRBJ2-1,-,CASSLVTSSSYNEQFF,TGTGCCAGCAGCTTGGTGACGTCTAGCTCCTACAATGAGCAGTTCTTC
TRBV5-4,-,TRBJ2-5,TRBD1,CASSAFDREETQYF,TGTGCCAGCAGCGCCTTCGACAGGGAAGAGACCCAGTACTTC
TRBV7-6,-,TRBJ2-5,-,CASSLGGGTGPKETQYF,TGTGCCAGCAGCTTAGGAGGGGGTACAGGCCCCAAAGAGACCCAGTACTTC
TRBV19,-,TRBJ1-4,-,CASKRTTNEKLFF,TGTGCCAGTAAGAGAACAACTAATGAAAAACTGTTTTTT
TRBV5-1,-,TRBJ2-1,TRBD2,CASSLGTSRYNEQFF,TGCGCCAGCAGCTTGGGGACTAGCCGATACAATGAGCAGTTCTTC
TRBV5-5,-,TRBJ1-3,-,CASSPQGSGNTIYF,TGTGCCAGCAGCCCACAGGGATCTGGAAACACCATATATTTT
TRBV9,-,TRBJ2-3,-,CASSPSGQGTDTQYF,TGTGCCAGCAGCCCTTCCGGCCAGGGCACAGATACGCAGTATTTT
TRBV10-3,-,TRBJ1-1,-,CAIRDSANTEAFF,TGTGCCATCAGAGACAGCGCGAACACTGAAGCTTTCTTT
TRBV10-3,-,TRBJ1-6,-,CATKEGEAPLHF,TGTGCCACAAAGGAGGGTGAGGCACCCCTCCACTTT
TRBV5-1,-,TRBJ2-1,-,CASRMPGFNYNEQFF,TGCGCCAGCAGGATGCCGGGATTCAACTACAATGAGCAGTTCTTC
TRBV7-2,few,TRBJ2-3,-,CASSHTVQVYSADTQYF,TGTGCCAGCAGCCACACCGTACAGGTCTACAGCGCAGATACGCAGTATTTT
TRBV6-5,-,TRBJ1-1,-,CASSYSAENTEAFF,TGTGCCAGCAGTTACTCGGCGGAGAACACTGAAGCTTTCTTT
TRBV5-1,-,TRBJ1-1,-,CASSLELVNTEAFF,TGCGCCAGCAGCTTGGAACTGGTGAACACTGAAGCTTTCTTT
TRBV21-1,-,TRBJ1-1,-,CASSKTQGGRTEAFF,TGTGCCAGCAGCAAAACACAGGGTGGGCGGACTGAAGCTTTCTTT
TRBV5-1,-,TRBJ2-6,-,CASSFLSGSGANVLTF,TGCGCCAGCAGCTTTCTTTCAGGCTCTGGGGCCAACGTCCTGACTTTC
TRBV9,-,TRBJ1-3,TRBD1,CASSEEPRGENTIYF,TGTGCCAGCAGCGAGGAGCCCAGGGGGGAAAACACCATATATTTT
TRBV5-4,-,TRBJ2-3,-,CASSLEGPQDTQYF,TGTGCCAGCAGCTTGGAGGGGCCCCAGGATACGCAGTATTTT
TRBV2,once,TRBJ1-2,-,CASSLQGGDYGYTF,TGTGCCAGCAGCCTACAGGGAGGGGACTATGGCTACACCTTC